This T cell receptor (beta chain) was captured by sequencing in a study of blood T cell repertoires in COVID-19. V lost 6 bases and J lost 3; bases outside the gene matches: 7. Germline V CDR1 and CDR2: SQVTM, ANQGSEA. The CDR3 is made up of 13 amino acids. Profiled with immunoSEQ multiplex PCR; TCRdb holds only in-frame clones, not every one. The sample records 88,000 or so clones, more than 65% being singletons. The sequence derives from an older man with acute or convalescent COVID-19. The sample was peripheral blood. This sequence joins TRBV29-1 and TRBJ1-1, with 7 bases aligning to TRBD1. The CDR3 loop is CSVRDSDYTEAFF. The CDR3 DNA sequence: TGCAGCGTACGGGACAGCGATTACACTGAAGCTTTCTTT.